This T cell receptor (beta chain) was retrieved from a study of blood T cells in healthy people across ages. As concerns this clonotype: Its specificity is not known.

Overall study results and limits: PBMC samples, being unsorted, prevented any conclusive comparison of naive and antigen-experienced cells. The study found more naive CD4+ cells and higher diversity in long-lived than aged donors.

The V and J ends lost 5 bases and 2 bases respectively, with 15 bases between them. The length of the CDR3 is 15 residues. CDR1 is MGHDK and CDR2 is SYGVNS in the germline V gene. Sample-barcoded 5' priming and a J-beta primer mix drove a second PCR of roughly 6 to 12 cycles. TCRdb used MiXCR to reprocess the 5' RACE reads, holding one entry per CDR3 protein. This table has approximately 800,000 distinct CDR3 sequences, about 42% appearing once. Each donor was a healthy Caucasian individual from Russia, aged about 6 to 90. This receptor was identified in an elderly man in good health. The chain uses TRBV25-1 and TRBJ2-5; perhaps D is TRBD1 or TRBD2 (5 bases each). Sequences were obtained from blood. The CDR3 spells CASSSWDGDQETQYF. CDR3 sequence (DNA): TGTGCCAGCAGTAGCTGGGACGGGGATCAAGAGACCCAGTACTTC.